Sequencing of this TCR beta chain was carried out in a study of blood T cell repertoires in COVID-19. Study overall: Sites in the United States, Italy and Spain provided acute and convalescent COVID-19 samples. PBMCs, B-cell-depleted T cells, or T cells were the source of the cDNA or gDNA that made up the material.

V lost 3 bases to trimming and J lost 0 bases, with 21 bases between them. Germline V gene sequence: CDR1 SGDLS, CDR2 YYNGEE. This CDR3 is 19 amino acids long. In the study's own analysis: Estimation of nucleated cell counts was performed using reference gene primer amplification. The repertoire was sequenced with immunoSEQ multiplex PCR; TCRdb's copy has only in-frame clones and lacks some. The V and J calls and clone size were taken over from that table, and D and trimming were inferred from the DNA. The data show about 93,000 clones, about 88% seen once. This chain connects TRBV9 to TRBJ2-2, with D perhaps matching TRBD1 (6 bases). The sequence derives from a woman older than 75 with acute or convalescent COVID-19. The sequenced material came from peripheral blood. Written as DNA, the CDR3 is TGTGCCAGCAGCGCCGGGACAATTTGGGCGTGGACGAACACCGGGGAGCTGTTTTTT. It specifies CASSAGTIWAWTNTGELFF. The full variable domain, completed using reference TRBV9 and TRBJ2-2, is DSGVTQTPKHLITATGQRVTLRCSPRSGDLSVYWYQQSLDQGLQFLIQYYNGEERAKGNILERFSAQQFPDLHSELNLSSLELGDSALYFCASSAGTIWAWTNTGELFFGEGSRLTVL.